One sample yielded the 22 T cell receptor beta chains listed below, sequenced in a study of T cells in Graves' hyperthyroidism and ophthalmopathy. From RNA transcripts, TCR beta CDR3 regions were amplified. The HTBI primer set drove a first-round RT-PCR of the TCR CDR3. TCRdb used MiXCR to reprocess the multiplex PCR reads, holding one entry per CDR3 protein. The sample yields hundreds of thousands of distinct CDR3 sequences, about 45% seen once. Sequenced sample: peripheral blood or thyroid tissue (not recorded which). These receptors came from an adult man with Graves' disease, either hyperthyroidism or ophthalmopathy (not recorded which).

The J gene is TRBJ1-6, the V gene TRBV10-3; maybe TRBD1 (5 bases). V was pared by 6 bases and J by 8 bases, with 17 bases between. Germline V gene lookup returns CDR1 ENHRY and CDR2 SYGVKD. The CDR3 is made up of 15 amino acids. CDR3 bases: TGTGCCATCAGCGCCCAGTTGGGACTACATTCACCCCTCCACTTT. Its protein product is CAISAQLGLHSPLHF.

The CDR3 DNA is TGTGCCAGCAGCCTCGGACTAGCGGGAGTTGAGCTGTTTTTT. This gives the protein CASSLGLAGVELFF. V gene TRBV3-1 combines with J gene TRBJ2-2, with TRBD2 matching 13 bases. Germline CDR1 is LGHDT and CDR2 is YNNKEL (reference sequence). The junction had 4 bases not matched to a gene; V was cut back by 4 bases and J by 11 bases. The CDR3 runs 14 residues.

Comments on this clonotype: This may be a read error: a much more frequent sequence differs by one nucleotide. V usage is TRBV29-1 and J usage is TRBJ2-5; the D gene is possibly TRBD2 (6 bases). Trimming took 2 bases from V and 5 from J, leaving 9 bases between them. The CDR3 sequence is 12 residues long. CDR1 SQVTM and CDR2 ANQGSEA come from the germline V gene. The CDR3 reads CSVEPGSETQYF. CDR3 sequence (DNA): TGCAGCGTTGAACCCGGGAGCGAGACCCAGTACTTC.

This clonotype was observed a handful of times. The V gene is TRBV6-6, the J gene TRBJ1-2; 10 bases line up with TRBD1. This CDR3 is 14 amino acids long. The junction had 8 bases not matched to a gene; V was cut back by 6 bases and J by 7 bases. Looked up from germline, CDR1 is MNHNY and CDR2 is SVGAGI (reference sequence). The CDR3 region is CASRGQGTMSGYTF. Here the CDR3 DNA reads TGTGCCAGCAGGGGACAGGGGACTATGAGTGGCTACACCTTC.

Comments on this clonotype: A read error may explain this, as a much larger clone is one base away. This chain joins TRBV7-6 and TRBJ2-5; D is unclear. CDR1 and CDR2 (germline): SGHVS, FNYEAQ. CDR3 length equals 14 residues. CDR3 loop: CASTPGGVQGTQYF. CDR3 DNA: TGTGCCAGCACTCCCGGTGGGGTGCAAGGGACCCAGTACTTC.

The sample holds one count of this clonotype. The chain links TRBV18 to TRBJ1-2, with D possibly matching TRBD1 (5 bases). Trimming left V 0 bases short and J 8 bases short, with 13 bases between. Germline loops: CDR1 KGHSH, CDR2 LQKENI. The CDR3 loop spans 14 amino acids. CDR3 loop: CASSPPGGSGGYTF. CDR3 bases: TGTGCCAGCTCACCACCTGGGGGGAGTGGCGGCTACACCTTC.

The chain couples TRBV29-1 to TRBJ1-6; 7 bases are a match to TRBD1. CDR1 is SQVTM and CDR2 is ANQGSEA in the germline V gene. CDR3 size: 13 residues. The trim removed 6 bases at V and 8 bases at J, leaving 7 bases unmatched. CDR3 protein: CSVQTGIDSPLHF. In DNA, the CDR3 is TGCAGCGTACAGACAGGGATCGATTCACCCCTCCACTTT.

This clonotype occurred many times. J is TRBJ1-1 and V is TRBV13, with a weak D call TRBD1 (5 bases). This CDR3 region has 15 residues. Trimming removed 5 bases from V and 0 bases from J, with 13 bases in between. CDR1 is PRHDT and CDR2 is FYEKMQ in the germline V gene (reference sequence). The CDR3: CASSLGRFMNTEAFF. The CDR3 DNA reads TGTGCCAGCAGCCTGGGACGGTTCATGAACACTGAAGCTTTCTTT.

The sample holds many counts of this clonotype. The gene calls are TRBV6-6 and TRBJ1-4; D may be TRBD1 (5 bases). The CDR3 is 14 amino acids. CDR1 is MNHNY and CDR2 is SVGAGI in the germline V gene (reference sequence). Trimming removed 6 bases from V and 7 bases from J, with 15 bases in between. The CDR3 region is CASRTGGVIEKLFF. CDR3 coding DNA: TGTGCCAGCAGAACCGGGGGAGTGATTGAAAAACTGTTTTTT.

CDR3 loop: CSASDRGLIYGYTF. DNA for the CDR3: TGCAGTGCTTCGGACAGGGGGCTGATCTATGGCTACACCTTC. The chain is built from TRBV20-1 and TRBJ1-2; 11 nucleotides agree with TRBD1. The CDR3 has 14 amino acids. Per the germline V gene, CDR1 is DFQATT and CDR2 is SNEGSKA (reference sequence). The junction had 6 bases not matched to a gene; V was cut back by 5 bases and J by 4 bases.

Notes on this clonotype: The missing conserved phenylalanine or tryptophan at the end of this CDR3 makes a read error likely. V is TRBV4-1 and J is TRBJ1-1, with a possible D match to TRBD1 (5 bases). The CDR3 extends over 15 amino acids. Germline V gene lookup returns CDR1 MGHRA and CDR2 YSYEKL. V lost 3 bases and J lost 1, with 12 bases in between. DNA for the CDR3: TGCGCCAGCAGCCATCGGGACCGGCCGAACACTGAAGCTTTCTCT. This sequence encodes CASSHRDRPNTEAFS.

In regard to this clonotype: This may be a read error, as it is one base from a much larger clone. The chain employs TRBV29-1 and TRBJ1-5, with 8 nucleotides matching TRBD1. CDR1 and CDR2 (germline): SQVTM, ANQGSEA. The V and J ends lost 3 bases and 0 bases, in that order; junction bases with no gene match: 1. The CDR3 contains 14 residues. The CDR3 DNA is TGCAGCGTTGAGACAGGGGATAGCAATCAGCCCCAGCATTTT. Residues: CSVETGDSNQPQHF.

The CDR3 sequence: CASATTGGNQPQHF. DNA of the CDR3: TGTGCCAGCGCAACGACAGGGGGTAATCAGCCCCAGCATTTT. V usage is TRBV6-5 and J usage is TRBJ1-5; 9 nucleotides align to TRBD1. The germline gives CDR1 MNHEY, CDR2 SVGAGI. The CDR3 loop spans 14 amino acids. The junction had 6 bases not matched to a gene; V was cut back by 8 bases and J by 4 bases.

The V gene is TRBV2, the J gene TRBJ1-4; TRBD1 aligns across 7 bases. The CDR3 runs to 15 residues. Germline values: CDR1 SNHLY, CDR2 FYNNEI. J was trimmed by 8 bases and V by 5 bases; bases with no gene match: 11. The CDR3 sequence is CASSRTGGRDEKLFF. For the CDR3, the DNA is TGTGCCAGCAGTAGGACAGGTGGAAGGGACGAAAAACTGTTTTTT. Looking up the rest from reference TRBV2 and TRBJ1-4 gives the full variable domain: EPEVTQTPSHQVTQMGQEVILRCVPISNHLYFYWYRQILGQKVEFLVSFYNNEISEKSEIFDDQFSVERPDGSNFTLKIRSTKLEDSAMYFCASSRTGGRDEKLFFGSGTQLSVL.

This clonotype was found many times. The V gene is TRBV29-1, the J gene TRBJ1-2; no reliable D call. From germline, CDR1 is SQVTM and CDR2 ANQGSEA. V dropped 4 bases and J dropped 8 bases, with 11 bases sitting between them. CDR3 length: 11 amino acids. The CDR3 DNA sequence: TGCAGCGTTGTCGGGGTCGGCGGCTACACCTTC. Residues: CSVVGVGGYTF.

To note about this clonotype: A much larger clone lies a single base off, so this may be a read error. The conserved final phenylalanine or tryptophan is absent from the CDR3, which likely points to a read error. The chain uses TRBV12-3 or TRBV12-4 and TRBJ1-2; a weak D match, TRBD1 (5 bases). There are 15 residues in the CDR3. In DNA form, the CDR3 reads TGCGCCAGCAGCCCGCTCCGACAGAGTTCCTATGGCTACACCCTC. This codes for CASSPLRQSSYGYTL.

This clonotype was seen at least ten times. The chain couples TRBV5-1 to TRBJ1-6, with 9 bases aligning to TRBD1. CDR1 and CDR2 from the germline V gene are SGHRS and YFSETQ. The CDR3 has 15 amino acids. The J segment lost 8 bases and the V segment lost 4 bases, leaving 7 bases of the junction unmatched. CDR3 DNA sequence: TGCGCCAGCAGCCAGGGGACAGGGCCGGATTCACCCCTCCACTTT. Amino acids: CASSQGTGPDSPLHF.

This clonotype was observed a single time. Germline and junction disagree at one end, which may indicate a read error. The chain links TRBV25-1 to TRBJ1-5; 8 bases map to TRBD1. Germline values: CDR1 MGHDK, CDR2 SYGVNS. CDR3 size: 13 residues. The CDR3 region has the DNA TGTACCAGCGGGGACAGGAGGGATCAGCCCCAGCATTTT. Protein product: CTSGDRRDQPQHF.

This chain joins TRBV20-1 and TRBJ1-6; TRBD1 matches at 9 bases. The V segment lost 1 base and the J segment 2 bases; nucleotides outside the gene matches: 6. The CDR3 runs 17 residues. Germline V gene sequence: CDR1 DFQATT, CDR2 SNEGSKA (reference sequence). CDR3 residues: CSARVGDRGTYNSPLHF. The CDR3 DNA reads as TGCAGTGCTAGAGTCGGCGACAGGGGGACCTATAATTCACCCCTCCACTTT.

Details on this clonotype: The limits of the CDR3 on the DNA are not certain, so only TCRdb's listed CDR3 is given. The rearrangement joins TRBV10-3 to TRBJ2-7; no check of the table's D call, TRBD1, against the DNA was made. Germline CDR1 ENHRY, CDR2 SYGVKD. The CDR3 has 17 residues if both end residues are counted. The CDR3 sequence is CAICSARDSRSSYEQYF.

Turning to this clonotype: A much more abundant neighbour one base away suggests this may be a read error. This chain uses TRBV10-3 with TRBJ1-1; TRBD1 might be the D (6 bases). Germline assignment: CDR1 ENHRY and CDR2 SYGVKD. The CDR3 is 13 residues long. The CDR3 reads CAISRGARTEVFF. The CDR3 DNA sequence: TGTGCCATCAGCCGGGGGGCTCGGACTGAAGTTTTCTTT.

This clonotype showed up just once. This chain links TRBV4-2 with TRBJ2-7, with TRBD2 identical over 11 bases. CDR3 length: 18 amino acids. Germline V gives CDR1 LGHNA, CDR2 YNFKEQ. The trim removed 4 bases at V and 0 bases at J, leaving 11 bases unmatched. The CDR3, as DNA: TGTGCCAGCAGCCCTAGCGGGAGGCCGGGGTTCAGCTCCTACGAGCAGTACTTC. Amino acid sequence: CASSPSGRPGFSSYEQYF.